Following are 19 T cell receptor beta chains from one sample sequenced in a study of response to subunit inactivated influenza vaccine. TCRdb processed the RT-PCR reads anew with MiXCR; each CDR3 protein has one entry. The sample holds hundreds of thousands of distinct CDR3 sequences, over 9% seen once. Another study also made use of these data, one on T cells expressing NK-cell markers. This second report adds: Making the TCR beta cDNA relied on 5'RACE template switching with UMIs.

The material was PBMCs from blood, obtained on the day of vaccination. These receptor sequences come from a man aged 45-65 years who received an inactivated influenza vaccine.

This clonotype has only a few counts. This chain links TRBV29-1 with TRBJ2-2; 11 nucleotides agree with TRBD2. Per germline, CDR1 SQVTM and CDR2 ANQGSEA. This CDR3 has 15 residues. Trimming took 4 bases from V and 4 from J; bases not matched to a gene: 5. The CDR3 region is CSVAPTSGGTGELFF. CDR3 coding DNA: TGCAGCGTTGCTCCTACTAGCGGGGGCACCGGGGAGCTGTTTTTT.

The J gene is TRBJ1-5, the V gene TRBV28; D possibly corresponds to TRBD1 (5 bases). The CDR3 runs 15 residues. V lost 6 bases, J lost 4 bases, and 16 bases lay in between. Germline values: CDR1 MDHEN, CDR2 SYDVKM. The CDR3 region is CASSPPGRENQPQHF. CDR3 bases: TGTGCCAGCAGCCCGCCGGGCAGGGAGAATCAGCCCCAGCATTTT.

The CDR3 spells CASAPADLRETQYF. CDR3 DNA sequence: TGTGCCAGCGCTCCGGCAGACCTGAGGGAGACCCAGTACTTC. The chain is built from TRBV7-2 and TRBJ2-5; D unresolved. The CDR3 runs to 14 residues. Trimming left V 8 bases short and J 5 bases short, with 18 bases between. CDR1 SGHTA and CDR2 FQGNSA come from the germline V gene. Combining the CDR3 with reference TRBV7-2 and TRBJ2-5 gives the whole variable domain GAGVSQSPSNKVTEKGKDVELRCDPISGHTALYWYRQSLGQGLEFLIYFQGNSAPDKSGLPSDRFSAERTGGSVSTLTIQRTQQEDSAVYLCASAPADLRETQYFGPGTRLLVL.

Ten or more counts support this clonotype. The rearrangement joins TRBV11-1 to TRBJ2-3, with 14 nucleotides matching TRBD2. Looked up from germline, CDR1 is SGHAT and CDR2 is FQDESV (reference sequence). This CDR3 has 16 amino acids. Trimming took 5 bases from V and 3 from J; bases not matched to a gene: 4. The CDR3 spells CASSRLAGGSTDTQYF. CDR3 coding DNA: TGTGCCAGCAGCAGACTAGCGGGAGGGAGTACAGATACGCAGTATTTT.

This clonotype was observed at least ten times. This chain links TRBV7-2 with TRBJ1-4; no clear D. Trimming stripped 1 base from V and 4 bases from J, with 10 bases between. CDR1 is SGHTA and CDR2 is FQGNSA in the germline V gene. This CDR3 region has 15 residues. The CDR3 sequence: CASSLGNRRNEKLFF. CDR3 in DNA: TGTGCCAGCAGCTTAGGAAATAGACGTAATGAAAAACTGTTTTTT.

The CDR3 DNA reads as TGTGCCAGCAGTTCAGGGGGGGCGGCCTACGAGCAGTACTTC. Translating gives CASSSGGAAYEQYF. J is TRBJ2-7 and V is TRBV12-3 or TRBV12-4, with D possibly being TRBD1 or TRBD2 (7 bases each). Trimming removed 4 bases at V and 2 bases at J, with 12 bases between. The CDR3 length is 14 residues.

This clonotype was picked up many times. The V gene is TRBV12-3 or TRBV12-4, the J gene TRBJ2-1; 7 positions match TRBD1. The CDR3 runs to 14 residues. V lost 5 bases and J lost 9; bases outside the gene matches: 10. As DNA, the CDR3 is TGTGCCAGCAGTCCCCTCCGGGACAGCGCTGAGCAGTTCTTC. This sequence encodes CASSPLRDSAEQFF.

Only a few counts were recorded for this clonotype. This chain links TRBV4-3 with TRBJ2-5; D not resolved. Germline loops: CDR1 LGHNA, CDR2 YSLEER. There are 15 residues in the CDR3. Trimming pared 0 bases from V and 2 bases from J, leaving 10 bases between. DNA of the CDR3: TGCGCCAGCAGCCAAGATTTCACAACACAAGAGACCCAGTACTTC. Its translation: CASSQDFTTQETQYF.

The chain recombines TRBV20-1 with TRBJ1-1; D is perhaps TRBD1 (6 bases). CDR3 length: 15 amino acids. Trimming cost V 8 bases and J 0 bases, with 19 bases left between them. The germline gives CDR1 DFQATT, CDR2 SNEGSKA (reference sequence). In nucleotides, the CDR3 is TGCAGTAGCTCAGGGGTCCATACCTTGAACACTGAAGCTTTCTTT. Its protein is CSSSGVHTLNTEAFF.

The V gene is TRBV7-9, the J gene TRBJ2-6, with D possibly being TRBD2 (6 bases). The ends were cut back, 5 bases at V and 2 bases at J, with 13 bases in the middle. The CDR3 sequence is 16 residues long. CDR1 and CDR2 from the germline V gene are SEHNR and FQNEAQ (reference sequence). CDR3 nucleotides: TGTGCCAGCAGCCGGACCGGGGGACCTGGGGCCAACGTCCTGACTTTC. Its protein product is CASSRTGGPGANVLTF.

V is TRBV10-1 and J is TRBJ2-1; 12 bases align to TRBD2. CDR3 length equals 15 residues. V lost 3 bases to trimming and J lost 10 bases; unmatched junction nucleotides: 7. Germline values: CDR1 WNHNN, CDR2 SYGVQD (reference sequence). The CDR3 bases are TGCGCCAGCAGTGACACTAGCGGGGGGTCCGGGGAGCAGTTCTTC. Its protein product is CASSDTSGGSGEQFF.

The chain employs TRBV12-3 or TRBV12-4 and TRBJ1-3; D gene ambiguous. Trimming shortened V by 3 bases and J by 1 base, and 7 bases separated the two germline ends. This CDR3 comprises 14 residues. The CDR3 sequence is CASSFLGSGNTIYF. The CDR3 coding sequence is TGTGCCAGCAGTTTCTTGGGGTCTGGAAACACCATATATTTT.

This clonotype was counted a few times. V usage is TRBV4-2 and J usage is TRBJ1-2; the D gene is possibly TRBD1 (5 bases). The CDR3 contains 14 residues. From germline, CDR1 is LGHNA and CDR2 YNFKEQ. V lost 0 bases to trimming and J lost 8 bases, with 13 bases between them. DNA for the CDR3: TGTGCCAGCAGCCAAGACCGGGACGAGACGGGCTACACCTTC. Amino acid sequence: CASSQDRDETGYTF.

The rearrangement uses TRBV7-6 and TRBJ2-1, with 8 bases fitting TRBD2. Germline V gives CDR1 SGHVS, CDR2 FNYEAQ. Germline trimming cut 5 bases from V and 2 bases from J; bases unmatched to any gene: 11. CDR3 size: 17 residues. The CDR3 DNA reads as TGTGCCAGCAGCCCGGGGGGGGCTAGACTCACCTACAATGAGCAGTTCTTC. This codes for CASSPGGARLTYNEQFF.

The genes are TRBV15 and TRBJ2-3, with unresolved D. Germline V gene sequence: CDR1 LNHNV, CDR2 YYDKDF (reference sequence). The CDR3 runs 16 residues. Trimming removed 0 bases at V and 3 bases at J, with 13 bases between. The CDR3 loop reads CATSRDDLGTTDTQYF. CDR3 nucleotides: TGTGCCACCAGCAGAGATGACCTGGGCACTACAGATACGCAGTATTTT.

The genes are TRBV20-1 and TRBJ2-3; 8 bases are shared with TRBD2. Germline loops: CDR1 DFQATT, CDR2 SNEGSKA (reference sequence). Unmatched junction bases numbered 3, after V lost 6 bases and J lost 4 bases. The CDR3 totals 12 residues. The CDR3 region is CSAPTSADTQYF. The CDR3 DNA reads as TGCAGTGCGCCGACTAGCGCAGATACGCAGTATTTT.

The sample holds a few counts of this clonotype. The gene calls are TRBV6-2 or TRBV6-3 and TRBJ2-3, with TRBD2 matching 8 bases. With 6 bases clipped from V and 0 bases from J, the junction kept 8 bases outside the gene matches. Looked up from germline, CDR1 is MNHEY and CDR2 is SVGEGT. The CDR3 runs to 16 residues. CDR3 sequence: CASRPGLGLSTDTQYF. For the CDR3, the DNA is TGTGCCAGCAGACCGGGACTAGGTCTTAGCACAGATACGCAGTATTTT.

This clonotype has just a few counts. The chain links TRBV9 to TRBJ2-2, with D tentatively TRBD1 (6 bases). Germline assignment: CDR1 SGDLS and CDR2 YYNGEE. The CDR3 spans 14 residues. The V and J ends lost 2 bases and 7 bases respectively, with 12 bases between them. The CDR3 nucleotides read TGTGCCAGCAGCGTGACTCTAGGGGGCGGGGAGCTGTTTTTT. This encodes CASSVTLGGGELFF.

The chain recombines TRBV3-1 with TRBJ2-7; 7 positions match TRBD2. V gave up 2 bases and J gave up 5 bases; unmatched junction bases: 9. Germline-derived CDR1 and CDR2 are LGHDT and YNNKEL (reference sequence). The CDR3 extends over 15 amino acids. CDR3 nucleotides: TGTGCCAGCAGCCAAAGCGGGGAAGTTGGAGACGAGCAGTACTTC. Protein: CASSQSGEVGDEQYF.